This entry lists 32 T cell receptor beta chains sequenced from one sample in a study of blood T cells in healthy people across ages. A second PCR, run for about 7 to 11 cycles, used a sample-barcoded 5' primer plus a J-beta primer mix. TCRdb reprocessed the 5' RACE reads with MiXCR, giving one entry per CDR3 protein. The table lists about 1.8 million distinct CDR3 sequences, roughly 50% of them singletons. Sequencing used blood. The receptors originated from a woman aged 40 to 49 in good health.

The chain's CDR3 is CSARGLGQGTYEQYF. The CDR3 coding sequence is TGCAGTGCTAGAGGCCTAGGACAGGGAACCTACGAGCAGTACTTC. The rearrangement links TRBV20-1 to TRBJ2-4; 8 bases are shared with TRBD1. The J call may be faulty, since TRBJ2-7 better matches the DNA end. Germline lookup yields CDR1 DFQATT and CDR2 SNEGSKA (reference sequence). CDR3 length: 15 amino acids.

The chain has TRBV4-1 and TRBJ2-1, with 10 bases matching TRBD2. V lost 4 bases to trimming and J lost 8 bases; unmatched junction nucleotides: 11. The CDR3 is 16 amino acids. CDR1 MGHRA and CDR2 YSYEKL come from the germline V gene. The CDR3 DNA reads TGCGCCAGCAGCCGAAACCCTAGCGGGGGCGGCCATGAGCAGTTCTTC. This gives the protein CASSRNPSGGGHEQFF.

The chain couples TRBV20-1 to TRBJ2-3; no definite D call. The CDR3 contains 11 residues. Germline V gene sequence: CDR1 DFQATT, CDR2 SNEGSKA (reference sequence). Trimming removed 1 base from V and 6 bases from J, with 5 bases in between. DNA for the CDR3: TGCAGTGCTAGAGCGGACGATACGCAGTATTTT. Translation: CSARADDTQYF.

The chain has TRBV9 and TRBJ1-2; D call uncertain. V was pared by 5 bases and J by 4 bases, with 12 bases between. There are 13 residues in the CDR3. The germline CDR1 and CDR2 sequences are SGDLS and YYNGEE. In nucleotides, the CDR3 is TGTGCCAGCAGTGCTAGTACTATCTATGGCTACACCTTC. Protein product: CASSASTIYGYTF.

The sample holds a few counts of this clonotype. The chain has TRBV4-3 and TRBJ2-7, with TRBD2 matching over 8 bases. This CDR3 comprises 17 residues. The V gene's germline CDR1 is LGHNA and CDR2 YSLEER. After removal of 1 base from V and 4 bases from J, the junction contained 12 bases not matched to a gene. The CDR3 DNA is TGCGCCAGCAGCCAAGGAGGGAGTTCGAGCGGGGGTTACGAGCAGTACTTC. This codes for CASSQGGSSSGGYEQYF.

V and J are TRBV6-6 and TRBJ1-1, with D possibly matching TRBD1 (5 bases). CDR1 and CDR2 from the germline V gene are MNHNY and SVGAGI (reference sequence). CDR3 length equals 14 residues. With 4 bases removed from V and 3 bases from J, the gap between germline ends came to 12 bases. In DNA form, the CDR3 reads TGTGCCAGCAGTTTTGGGACTATGGACACTGAAGCTTTCTTT. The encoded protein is CASSFGTMDTEAFF.

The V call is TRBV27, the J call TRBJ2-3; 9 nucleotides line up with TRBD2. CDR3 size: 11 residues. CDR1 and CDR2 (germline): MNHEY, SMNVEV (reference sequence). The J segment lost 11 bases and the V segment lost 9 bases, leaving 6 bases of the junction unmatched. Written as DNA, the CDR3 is TGTGCCAGTCGAGCGGGGGGAGGGCAGTATTTT. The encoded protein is CASRAGGGQYF.

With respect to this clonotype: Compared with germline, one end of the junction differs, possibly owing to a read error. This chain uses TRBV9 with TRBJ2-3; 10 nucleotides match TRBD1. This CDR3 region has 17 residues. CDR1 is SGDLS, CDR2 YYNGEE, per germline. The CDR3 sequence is CVSSAAIRDRGADTQYF. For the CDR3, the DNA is TGTGTCAGCAGCGCCGCCATCCGGGACAGGGGCGCAGATACGCAGTATTTT.

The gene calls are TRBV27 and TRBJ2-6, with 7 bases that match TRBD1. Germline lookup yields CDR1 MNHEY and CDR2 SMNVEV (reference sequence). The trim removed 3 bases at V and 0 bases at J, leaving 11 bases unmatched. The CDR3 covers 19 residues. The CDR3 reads CASSLTGSEGRSGANVLTF. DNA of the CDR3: TGTGCCAGCAGTTTGACAGGGAGTGAGGGCCGCTCTGGGGCCAACGTCCTGACTTTC.

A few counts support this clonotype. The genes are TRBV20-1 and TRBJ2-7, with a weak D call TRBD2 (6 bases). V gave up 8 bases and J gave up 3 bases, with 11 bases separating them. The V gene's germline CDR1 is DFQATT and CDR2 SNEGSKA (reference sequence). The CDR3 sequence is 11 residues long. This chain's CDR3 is CSSGTDYEQYF. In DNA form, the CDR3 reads TGCAGTTCCGGGACTGACTACGAGCAGTACTTC.

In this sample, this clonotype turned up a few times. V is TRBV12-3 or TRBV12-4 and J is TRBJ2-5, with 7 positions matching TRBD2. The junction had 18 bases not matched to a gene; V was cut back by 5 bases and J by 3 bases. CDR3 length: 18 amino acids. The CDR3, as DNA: TGTGCCAGCAGTCCTCTCCGGTATGGGAGGGGAGTCAAAGAGACCCAGTACTTC. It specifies CASSPLRYGRGVKETQYF.

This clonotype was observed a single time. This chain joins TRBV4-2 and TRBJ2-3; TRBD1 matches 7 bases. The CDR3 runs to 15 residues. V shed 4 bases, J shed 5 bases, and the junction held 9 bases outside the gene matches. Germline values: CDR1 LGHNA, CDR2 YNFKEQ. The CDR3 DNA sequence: TGTGCCAGCAGCCCGGGACAGATAATACAAGATACGCAGTATTTT. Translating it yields CASSPGQIIQDTQYF.

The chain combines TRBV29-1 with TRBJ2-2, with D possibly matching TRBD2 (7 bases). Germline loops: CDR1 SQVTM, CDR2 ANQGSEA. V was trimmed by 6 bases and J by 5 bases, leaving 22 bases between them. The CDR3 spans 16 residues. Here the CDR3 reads CSVAKEGGSRTGELFF. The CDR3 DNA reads TGCAGCGTCGCAAAGGAGGGGGGGAGTAGGACCGGGGAGCTGTTTTTT.

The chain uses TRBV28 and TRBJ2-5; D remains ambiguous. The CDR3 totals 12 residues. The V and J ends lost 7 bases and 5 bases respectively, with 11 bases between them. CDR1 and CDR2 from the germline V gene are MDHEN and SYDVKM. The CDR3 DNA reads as TGTGCCAGCATGTCGGGCTGGGAGACCCAGTACTTC. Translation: CASMSGWETQYF.

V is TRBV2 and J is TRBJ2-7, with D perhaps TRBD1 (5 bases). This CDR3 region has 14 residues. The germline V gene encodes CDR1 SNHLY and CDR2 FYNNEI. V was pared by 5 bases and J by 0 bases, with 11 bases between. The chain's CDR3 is CASSLQETSYEQYF. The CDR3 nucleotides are TGTGCCAGCAGTCTACAGGAAACCTCCTACGAGCAGTACTTC.

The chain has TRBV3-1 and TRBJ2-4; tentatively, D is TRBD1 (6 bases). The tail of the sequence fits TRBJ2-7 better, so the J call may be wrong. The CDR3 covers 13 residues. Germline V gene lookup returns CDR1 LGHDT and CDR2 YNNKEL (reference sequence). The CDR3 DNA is TGTGCCAGCAGCCCAGGGGTGGGCGACGAGCAGTACTTC. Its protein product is CASSPGVGDEQYF.

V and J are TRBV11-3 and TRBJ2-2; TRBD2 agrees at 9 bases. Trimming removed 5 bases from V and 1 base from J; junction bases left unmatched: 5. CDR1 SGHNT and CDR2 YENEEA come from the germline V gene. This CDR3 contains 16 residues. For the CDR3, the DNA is TGTGCCAGCAGCAAGAGAGCGGGGGGGAACACCGGGGAGCTGTTTTTT. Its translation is CASSKRAGGNTGELFF.

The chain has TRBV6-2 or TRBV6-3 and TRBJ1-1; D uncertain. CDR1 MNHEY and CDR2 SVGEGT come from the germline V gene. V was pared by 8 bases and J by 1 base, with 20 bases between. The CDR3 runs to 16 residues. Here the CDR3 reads CASVRIFQRENTEAFF. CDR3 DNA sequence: TGTGCCAGCGTTAGGATTTTCCAAAGGGAGAACACTGAAGCTTTCTTT.

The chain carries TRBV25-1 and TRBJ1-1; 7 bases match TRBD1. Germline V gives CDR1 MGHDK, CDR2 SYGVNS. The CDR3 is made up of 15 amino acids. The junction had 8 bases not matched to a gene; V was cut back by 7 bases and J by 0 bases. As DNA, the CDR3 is TGTGCCAGCAAACGACAGGGAGGTATGAACACTGAAGCTTTCTTT. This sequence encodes CASKRQGGMNTEAFF.

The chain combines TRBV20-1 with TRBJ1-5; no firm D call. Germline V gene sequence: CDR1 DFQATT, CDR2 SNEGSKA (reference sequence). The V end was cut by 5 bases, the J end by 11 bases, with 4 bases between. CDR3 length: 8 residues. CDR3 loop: CSASSQHF. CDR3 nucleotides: TGCAGTGCTTCTTCCCAGCATTTT.

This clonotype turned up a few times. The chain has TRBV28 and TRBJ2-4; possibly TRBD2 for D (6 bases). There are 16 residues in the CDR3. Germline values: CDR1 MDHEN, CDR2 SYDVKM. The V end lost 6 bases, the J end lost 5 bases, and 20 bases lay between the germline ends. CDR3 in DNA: TGTGCCAGCAGCCAATTTGCCTCCGGAGGGCAAAACATTCAGTACTTC. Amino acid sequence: CASSQFASGGQNIQYF.

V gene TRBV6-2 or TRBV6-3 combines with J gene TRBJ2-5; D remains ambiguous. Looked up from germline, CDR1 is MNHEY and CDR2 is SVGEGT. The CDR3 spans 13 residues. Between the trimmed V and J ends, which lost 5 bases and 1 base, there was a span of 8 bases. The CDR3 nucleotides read TGTGCCAGCAGTCATGGGTTCCAAGAGACCCAGTACTTC. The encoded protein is CASSHGFQETQYF.

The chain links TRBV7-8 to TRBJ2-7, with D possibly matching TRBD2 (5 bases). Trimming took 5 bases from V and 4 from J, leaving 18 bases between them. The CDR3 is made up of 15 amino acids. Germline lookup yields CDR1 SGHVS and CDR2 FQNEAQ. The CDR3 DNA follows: TGTGCCAGCAGCCGACTAATAACGTCGGATTACGAGCAGTACTTC. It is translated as CASSRLITSDYEQYF.

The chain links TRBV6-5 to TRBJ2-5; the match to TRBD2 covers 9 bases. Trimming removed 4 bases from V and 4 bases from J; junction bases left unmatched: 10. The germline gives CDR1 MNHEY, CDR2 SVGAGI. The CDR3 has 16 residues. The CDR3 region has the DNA TGTGCCAGCAGTTCGAGCGGGGGGTTGATTGGAGAGACCCAGTACTTC. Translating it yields CASSSSGGLIGETQYF.

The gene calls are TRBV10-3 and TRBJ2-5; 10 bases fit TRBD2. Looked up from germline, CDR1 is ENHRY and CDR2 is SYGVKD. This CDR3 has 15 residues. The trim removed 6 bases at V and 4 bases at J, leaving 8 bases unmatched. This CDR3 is CAISNSPSGGETQYF. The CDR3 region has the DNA TGTGCCATCAGCAATTCACCTAGCGGGGGAGAGACCCAGTACTTC.

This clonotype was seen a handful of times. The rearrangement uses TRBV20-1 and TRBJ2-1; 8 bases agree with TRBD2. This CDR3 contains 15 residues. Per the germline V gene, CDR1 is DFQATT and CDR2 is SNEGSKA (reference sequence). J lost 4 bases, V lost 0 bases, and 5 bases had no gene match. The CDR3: CSARDYQRGYNEQFF. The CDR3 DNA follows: TGCAGTGCTAGAGATTACCAGCGGGGGTACAATGAGCAGTTCTTC.

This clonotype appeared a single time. CDR3 amino acids: CSVVWLSTDTQYF. CDR3 coding DNA: TGCAGCGTCGTTTGGCTAAGCACAGATACGCAGTATTTT. This chain uses TRBV29-1 with TRBJ2-3; D call uncertain. This CDR3 is built from 13 residues. Germline CDR1 is SQVTM and CDR2 is ANQGSEA. V lost 6 bases and J 0 bases, leaving 10 bases between the germline ends.

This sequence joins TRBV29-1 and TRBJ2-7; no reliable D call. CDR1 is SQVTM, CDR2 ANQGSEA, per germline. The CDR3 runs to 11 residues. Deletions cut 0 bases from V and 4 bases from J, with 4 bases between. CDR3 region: CSVEERYEQYF. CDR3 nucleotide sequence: TGCAGCGTTGAAGAGAGATACGAGCAGTACTTC.

CDR3 region: CASSREVRETQYF. CDR3 in DNA: TGTGCCAGCAGCCGAGAGGTGCGAGAGACCCAGTACTTC. J is TRBJ2-5 and V is TRBV6-5; no clear D gene. Germline assignment: CDR1 MNHEY and CDR2 SVGAGI. The CDR3 sequence is 13 residues long. The V end lost 6 bases, the J end lost 4 bases, and 12 bases lay between the germline ends.

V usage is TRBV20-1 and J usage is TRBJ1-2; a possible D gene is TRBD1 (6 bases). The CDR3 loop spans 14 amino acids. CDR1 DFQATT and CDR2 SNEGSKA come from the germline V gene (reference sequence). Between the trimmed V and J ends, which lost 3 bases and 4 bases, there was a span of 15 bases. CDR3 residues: CSASDLTGSYGYTF. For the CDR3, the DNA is TGCAGTGCTAGCGACCTTACAGGGAGCTATGGCTACACCTTC.

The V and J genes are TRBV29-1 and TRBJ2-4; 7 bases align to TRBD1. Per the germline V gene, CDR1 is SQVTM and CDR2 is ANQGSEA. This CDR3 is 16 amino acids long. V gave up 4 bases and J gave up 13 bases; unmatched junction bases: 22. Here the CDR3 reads CSVGPGQNYSGWEQYF. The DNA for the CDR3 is TGCAGCGTTGGTCCGGGACAGAACTATTCGGGGTGGGAGCAGTACTTC. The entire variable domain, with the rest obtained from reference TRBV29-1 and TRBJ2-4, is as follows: SAVISQKPSRDICQRGTSLTIQCQVDSQVTMMFWYRQQPGQSLTLIATANQGSEATYESGFVIDKFPISRPNLTFSTLTVSNMSPEDSSIYLCSVGPGQNYSGWEQYFGAGTRLSVL.

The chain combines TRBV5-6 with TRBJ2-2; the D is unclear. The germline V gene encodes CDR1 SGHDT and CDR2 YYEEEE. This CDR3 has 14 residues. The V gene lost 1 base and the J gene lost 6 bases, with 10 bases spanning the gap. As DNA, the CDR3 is TGTGCCAGCAGCTTGTTTTTCTCGCCCGGGGAGCTGTTTTTT. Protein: CASSLFFSPGELFF.